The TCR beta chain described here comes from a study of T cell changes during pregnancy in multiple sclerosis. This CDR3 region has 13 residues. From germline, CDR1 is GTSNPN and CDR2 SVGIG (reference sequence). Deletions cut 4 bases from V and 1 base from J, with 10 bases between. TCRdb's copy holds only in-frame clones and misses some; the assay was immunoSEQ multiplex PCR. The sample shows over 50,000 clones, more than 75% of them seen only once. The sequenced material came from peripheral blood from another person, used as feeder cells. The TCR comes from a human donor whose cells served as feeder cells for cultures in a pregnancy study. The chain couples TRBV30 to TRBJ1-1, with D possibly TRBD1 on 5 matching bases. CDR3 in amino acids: CAWTQGPNTEAFF. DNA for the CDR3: TGTGCCTGGACGCAGGGACCGAACACTGAAGCTTTCTTT.